The source of this TCR beta chain is a study of blood T cell repertoires in COVID-19. The germline V gene encodes CDR1 MDHEN and CDR2 SYDVKM. Trimming took off 2 bases at V and 4 bases at J, with 12 bases between the two ends. CDR3 length: 14 amino acids. This study enrolled people aged roughly 18 to 90 from around 25 US geographic areas. The assay was immunoSEQ multiplex PCR, and TCRdb's table has in-frame clones only and misses some. Here the sample spans around 300,000 clones, approximately 90% being singletons. This chain uses TRBV28 with TRBJ2-7; possibly TRBD2 for D (6 bases). The specimen sequenced was PBMCs or T cells enriched from blood (not recorded which). This receptor was obtained from a woman in her 30s who had recovered from COVID-19. The CDR3 bases are TGTGCCAGCAGTTTAGACAGACTAGAGTACGAGCAGTACTTC. Protein: CASSLDRLEYEQYF.